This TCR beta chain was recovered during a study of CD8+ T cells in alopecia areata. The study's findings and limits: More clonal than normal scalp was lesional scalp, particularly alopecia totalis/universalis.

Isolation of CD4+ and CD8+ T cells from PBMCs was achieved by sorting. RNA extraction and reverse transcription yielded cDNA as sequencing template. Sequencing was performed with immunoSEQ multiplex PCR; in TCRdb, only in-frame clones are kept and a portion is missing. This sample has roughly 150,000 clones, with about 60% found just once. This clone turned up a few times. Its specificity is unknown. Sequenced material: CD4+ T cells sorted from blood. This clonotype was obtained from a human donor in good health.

The CDR3 here is CASSYRSYQPQHF. CDR3 sequence (DNA): TGTGCCAGCAGTTACCGAAGCTATCAGCCCCAGCATTTT. The chain carries TRBV6-5 and TRBJ1-5; D not certain. CDR1 and CDR2 from the germline V gene are MNHEY and SVGAGI. The CDR3 is 13 residues long. Trimming stripped 2 bases from V and 5 bases from J, with 7 bases between.